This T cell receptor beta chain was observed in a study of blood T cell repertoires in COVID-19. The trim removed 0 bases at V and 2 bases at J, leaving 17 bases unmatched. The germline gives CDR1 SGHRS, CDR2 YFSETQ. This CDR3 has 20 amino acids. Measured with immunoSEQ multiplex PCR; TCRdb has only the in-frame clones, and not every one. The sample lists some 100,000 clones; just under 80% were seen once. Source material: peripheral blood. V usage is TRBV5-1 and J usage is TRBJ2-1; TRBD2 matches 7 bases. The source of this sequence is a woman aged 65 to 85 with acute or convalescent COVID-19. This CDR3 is CASSLEGTTLLGGTYNEQFF. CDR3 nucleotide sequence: TGCGCCAGCAGCTTGGAGGGGACTACCCTCCTGGGAGGTACCTACAATGAGCAGTTCTTC.